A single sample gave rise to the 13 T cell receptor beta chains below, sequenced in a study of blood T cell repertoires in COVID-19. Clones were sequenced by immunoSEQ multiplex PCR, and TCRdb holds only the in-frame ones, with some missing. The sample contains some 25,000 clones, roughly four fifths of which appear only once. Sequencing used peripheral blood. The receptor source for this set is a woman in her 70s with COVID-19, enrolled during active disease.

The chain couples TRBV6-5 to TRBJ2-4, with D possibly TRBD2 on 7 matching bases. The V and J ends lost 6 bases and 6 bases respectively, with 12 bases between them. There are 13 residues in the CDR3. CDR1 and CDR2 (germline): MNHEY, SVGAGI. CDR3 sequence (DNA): TGTGCCAGCAGCGGGGGGCAAGGAAACATTCAGTACTTC. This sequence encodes CASSGGQGNIQYF.

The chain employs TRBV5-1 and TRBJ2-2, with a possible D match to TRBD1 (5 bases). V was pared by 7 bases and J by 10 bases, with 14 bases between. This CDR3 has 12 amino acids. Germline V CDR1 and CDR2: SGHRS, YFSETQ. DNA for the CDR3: TGCGCCAGCTTCGACTGGGGCGTGGAGCTGTTTTTT. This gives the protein CASFDWGVELFF.

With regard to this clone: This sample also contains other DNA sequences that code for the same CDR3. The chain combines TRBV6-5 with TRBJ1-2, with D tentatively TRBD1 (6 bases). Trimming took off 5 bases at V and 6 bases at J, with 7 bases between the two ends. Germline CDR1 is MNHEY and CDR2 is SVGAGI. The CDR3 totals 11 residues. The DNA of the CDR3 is TGTGCCAGCAGTACAGGGCATGGCTACACCTTC. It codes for CASSTGHGYTF.

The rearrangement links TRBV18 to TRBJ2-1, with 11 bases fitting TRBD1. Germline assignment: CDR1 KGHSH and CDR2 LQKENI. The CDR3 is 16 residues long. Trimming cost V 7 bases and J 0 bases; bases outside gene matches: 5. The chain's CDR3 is CASLAGTGGSYNEQFF. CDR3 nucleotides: TGTGCCAGCTTGGCCGGGACAGGGGGCTCCTACAATGAGCAGTTCTTC.

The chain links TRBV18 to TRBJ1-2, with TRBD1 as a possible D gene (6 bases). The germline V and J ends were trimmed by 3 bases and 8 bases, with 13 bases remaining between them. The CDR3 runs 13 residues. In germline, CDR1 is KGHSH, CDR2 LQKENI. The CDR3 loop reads CASSPRQADGYTF. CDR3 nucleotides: TGTGCCAGCTCACCTAGACAGGCAGACGGCTACACCTTC.

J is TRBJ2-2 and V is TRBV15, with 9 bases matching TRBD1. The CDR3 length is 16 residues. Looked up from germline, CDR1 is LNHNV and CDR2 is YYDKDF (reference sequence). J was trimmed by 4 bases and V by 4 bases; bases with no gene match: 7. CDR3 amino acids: CATSIRQGVGTGELFF. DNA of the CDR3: TGTGCCACCAGCATCCGACAGGGGGTTGGCACCGGGGAGCTGTTTTTT.

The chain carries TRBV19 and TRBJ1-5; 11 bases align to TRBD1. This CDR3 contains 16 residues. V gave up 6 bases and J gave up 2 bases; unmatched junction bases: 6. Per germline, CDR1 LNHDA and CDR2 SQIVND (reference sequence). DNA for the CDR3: TGTGCCAGTAGCTCCGGGACAGGGGGGGGCAATCAGCCCCAGCATTTT. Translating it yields CASSSGTGGGNQPQHF.

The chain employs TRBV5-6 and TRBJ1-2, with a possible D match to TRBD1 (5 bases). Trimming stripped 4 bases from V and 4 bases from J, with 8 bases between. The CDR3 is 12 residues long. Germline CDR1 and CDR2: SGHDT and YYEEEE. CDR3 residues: CASSLDSYGYTF. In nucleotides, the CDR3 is TGTGCCAGCAGCCTCGACAGCTATGGCTACACCTTC.

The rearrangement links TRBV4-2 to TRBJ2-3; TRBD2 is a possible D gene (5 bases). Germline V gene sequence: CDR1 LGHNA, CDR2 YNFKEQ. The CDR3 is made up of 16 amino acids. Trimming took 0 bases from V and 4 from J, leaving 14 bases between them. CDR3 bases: TGTGCCAGCAGCCAAGAAAAGGGCGGAGGAGCAGATACGCAGTATTTT. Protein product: CASSQEKGGGADTQYF.

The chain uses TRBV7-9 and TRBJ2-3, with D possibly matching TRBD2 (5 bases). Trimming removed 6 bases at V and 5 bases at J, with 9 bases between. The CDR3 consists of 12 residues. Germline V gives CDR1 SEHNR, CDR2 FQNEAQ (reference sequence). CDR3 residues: CASSFGVDTQYF. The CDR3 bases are TGTGCCAGCAGTTTCGGGGTAGATACGCAGTATTTT.

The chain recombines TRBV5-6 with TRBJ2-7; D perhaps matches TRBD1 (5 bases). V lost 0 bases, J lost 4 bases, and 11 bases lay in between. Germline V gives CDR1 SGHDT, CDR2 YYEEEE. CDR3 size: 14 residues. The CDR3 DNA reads TGTGCCAGCAGCTTGGGGCAGGGAAATTACGAGCAGTACTTC. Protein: CASSLGQGNYEQYF.

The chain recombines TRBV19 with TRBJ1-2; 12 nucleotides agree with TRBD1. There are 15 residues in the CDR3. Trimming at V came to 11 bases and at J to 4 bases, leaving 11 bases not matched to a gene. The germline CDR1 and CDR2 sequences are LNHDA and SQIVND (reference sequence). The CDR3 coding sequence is TGTGCCGCGGGGACAGGGGGCCTTTCCGGCTATGGCTACACCTTC. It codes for CAAGTGGLSGYGYTF.

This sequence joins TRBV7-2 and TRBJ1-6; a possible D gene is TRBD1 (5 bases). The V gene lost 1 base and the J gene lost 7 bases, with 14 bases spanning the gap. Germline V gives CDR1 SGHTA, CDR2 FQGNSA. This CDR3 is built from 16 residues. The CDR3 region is CASSLDADTLNSPLHF. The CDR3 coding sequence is TGTGCCAGCAGCTTAGATGCGGACACCCTGAATTCACCCCTCCACTTT.